What follows are 21 T cell receptor beta chains derived from one specimen sequenced in a study of blood T cell repertoires in COVID-19. Profiled with immunoSEQ multiplex PCR; TCRdb holds only in-frame clones, not every one. Of 100,000 to 110,000 clones listed, roughly 87% are singletons. Sequenced material: peripheral blood. The receptors stem from a man younger than 45 in a cohort sampled during active COVID-19.

The chain combines TRBV4-3 with TRBJ2-5; 8 nucleotides line up with TRBD2. V lost 0 bases to trimming and J lost 5 bases; unmatched junction nucleotides: 8. This CDR3 has 16 amino acids. Germline V CDR1 and CDR2: LGHNA, YSLEER. This CDR3 is CASSQEGRGGSETQYF. Written as DNA, the CDR3 is TGCGCCAGCAGCCAAGAGGGACGGGGGGGCTCGGAGACCCAGTACTTC.

The chain joins TRBV7-2 to TRBJ2-3, with 8 bases lining up with TRBD1. The trim removed 5 bases at V and 4 bases at J, leaving 11 bases unmatched. Germline V CDR1 and CDR2: SGHTA, FQGNSA. The CDR3 contains 16 residues. CDR3 sequence (DNA): TGTGCCAGCAGCGTAAGGGACAGGAGAGGCGCAGATACGCAGTATTTT. As protein: CASSVRDRRGADTQYF. The full variable domain, its missing parts supplied by reference TRBV7-2 and TRBJ2-3, is GAGVSQSPSNKVTEKGKDVELRCDPISGHTALYWYRQSLGQGLEFLIYFQGNSAPDKSGLPSDRFSAERTGGSVSTLTIQRTQQEDSAVYLCASSVRDRRGADTQYFGPGTRLTVL.

This clone was found once. The chain is built from TRBV6-4 and TRBJ2-2; 10 positions match TRBD2. V was pared by 6 bases and J by 5 bases, with 9 bases of the junction left unmatched. This CDR3 has 16 amino acids. CDR1 is MRHNA and CDR2 is SNTAGT in the germline V gene. The chain's CDR3 is CASSVLAGAGTGELFF. CDR3 nucleotides: TGTGCCAGCAGCGTCCTAGCGGGGGCCGGTACCGGGGAGCTGTTTTTT.

CDR3 bases: TGTGCCAGCAGCTTTCGGGGCGGGGGGGCGACAGATACGCAGTATTTT. It translates to CASSFRGGGATDTQYF. The rearrangement links TRBV5-8 to TRBJ2-3; 9 bases match TRBD2. V lost 2 bases, J lost 3 bases, and 7 bases stayed unmatched. The CDR3 spans 16 residues. The germline CDR1 and CDR2 sequences are SGHTS and YDEGEE.

The chain recombines TRBV5-4 with TRBJ2-5; 10 bases map to TRBD2. The CDR3 runs 18 residues. The germline gives CDR1 SGHNT, CDR2 YYREEE (reference sequence). The J segment lost 0 bases and the V segment lost 1 base, leaving 9 bases of the junction unmatched. CDR3 DNA: TGTGCCAGCAGCTTGAGGATAGCGGGGGGAATGTACCAAGAGACCCAGTACTTC. This translates into CASSLRIAGGMYQETQYF. The full variable domain, completed using reference TRBV5-4 and TRBJ2-5, is ETGVTQSPTHLIKTRGQQVTLRCSSQSGHNTVSWYQQALGQGPQFIFQYYREEENGRGNFPPRFSGLQFPNYSSELNVNALELDDSALYLCASSLRIAGGMYQETQYFGPGTRLLVL.

This clone was counted between two and nine times. The chain is built from TRBV24-1 and TRBJ2-3, with a tentative D call TRBD1 (5 bases). The CDR3 contains 12 residues. Trimming shortened V by 7 bases and J by 9 bases, and 13 bases separated the two germline ends. From germline, CDR1 is KGHDR and CDR2 SFDVKD. CDR3 sequence reads: CATSQGTETQYF. The CDR3 DNA is TGTGCCACCAGCCAGGGTACTGAAACGCAGTATTTT.

The rearrangement links TRBV3-1 (or the pseudogene TRBV3-2) to TRBJ1-3; unclear D gene. V lost 2 bases, J lost 0 bases, and 8 bases lay in between. This CDR3 comprises 15 residues. Germline CDR1 LGHDT, CDR2 YNNKEL (reference sequence). In DNA form, the CDR3 reads TGTGCCAGCAGCCAAATAAGCTTCTCTGGAAACACCATATATTTT. Translated: CASSQISFSGNTIYF.

This clone was recorded once. The chain has TRBV2 and TRBJ1-1; 8 bases align to TRBD1. The germline gives CDR1 SNHLY, CDR2 FYNNEI. The CDR3 runs to 14 residues. V lost 4 bases and J lost 4; bases outside the gene matches: 5. The CDR3 loop is CASSVQGAPTEAFF. In nucleotides, the CDR3 is TGTGCCAGCAGTGTGCAGGGGGCTCCCACTGAAGCTTTCTTT.

The V and J genes are TRBV2 and TRBJ2-5, with 10 positions matching TRBD2. The ends lost 9 bases at V and 0 bases at J; junction bases unmatched: 4. The CDR3 is made up of 14 amino acids. CDR1 is SNHLY, CDR2 FYNNEI, per germline. The CDR3 coding sequence is TGTGCCAGTCAACTAGCGGGGTACCAAGAGACCCAGTACTTC. It specifies CASQLAGYQETQYF.

The CDR3, as DNA: TGCGCCAGCAGCTTTAGACAGGGGGTGATAGAGACCCAGTACTTC. Translated, it gives CASSFRQGVIETQYF. The V gene is TRBV5-1, the J gene TRBJ2-5; the match to TRBD1 covers 9 bases. The germline V gene encodes CDR1 SGHRS and CDR2 YFSETQ. J was trimmed by 4 bases and V by 2 bases; bases with no gene match: 6. The CDR3 has 15 amino acids.

The chain joins TRBV4-3 to TRBJ2-7; the D gene is possibly TRBD1 (6 bases). V lost 1 base and J lost 6, with 10 bases in between. Germline V gene lookup returns CDR1 LGHNA and CDR2 YSLEER. The CDR3 contains 13 residues. This CDR3 is CASSQARGGEQYF. The CDR3 nucleotides are TGCGCCAGCAGCCAAGCCCGAGGGGGCGAGCAGTACTTC.

V usage is TRBV24-1 and J usage is TRBJ1-2, with 9 nucleotides matching TRBD1. This CDR3 region has 14 residues. V was clipped by 2 bases and J by 5 bases; unmatched bases: 2. Germline CDR1 reads KGHDR; CDR2 reads SFDVKD. The CDR3 protein is CATSDWDRDYGYTF. Here the CDR3 DNA reads TGTGCCACCAGTGATTGGGACAGGGATTATGGCTACACCTTC.

To note about this clone: One end of the junction varies from germline; a read error may be responsible. V usage is TRBV5-5 and J usage is TRBJ1-6; D is perhaps TRBD1 (5 bases). The CDR3 extends over 16 amino acids. From germline, CDR1 is SGHKS and CDR2 YYEKEE (reference sequence). CDR3 loop: CPRSLPGGRARSPLHF. As DNA, the CDR3 is TGCCCCCGCAGCCTGCCGGGGGGGAGGGCTAGATCACCCCTCCACTTT.

The chain links TRBV7-9 to TRBJ1-1; D perhaps matches TRBD1 (5 bases). This CDR3 spans 17 amino acids. Germline V gene lookup returns CDR1 SEHNR and CDR2 FQNEAQ (reference sequence). V lost 5 bases to trimming and J lost 3 bases, with 22 bases between them. The CDR3 bases are TGTGCCAGCAGCCCAAGCCCTCGGACCCGGGGGGACACTGAAGCTTTCTTT. This encodes CASSPSPRTRGDTEAFF.

The chain is built from TRBV27 and TRBJ1-5; 11 bases agree with TRBD1. V was clipped by 0 bases and J by 7 bases; unmatched bases: 5. The CDR3 is 16 residues long. Germline V gene sequence: CDR1 MNHEY, CDR2 SMNVEV (reference sequence). The chain's CDR3 is CASSLSGTGGRQPQHF. CDR3 in DNA: TGTGCCAGCAGTTTATCGGGGACAGGGGGTCGGCAGCCCCAGCATTTT.

As concerns this clone: The junction and the germline gene differ at one end; a read error may be behind it. Written as DNA, the CDR3 is TGTGCCAGCAGTCCCACGATCGAGCCGTACTTC. It yields the protein CASSPTIEPYF. The rearrangement uses TRBV27 and TRBJ2-7; D is unclear. Germline-derived CDR1 and CDR2 are MNHEY and SMNVEV (reference sequence). This CDR3 contains 11 residues.

The chain recombines TRBV25-1 with TRBJ2-5; D ambiguous. This CDR3 is built from 11 residues. CDR1 is MGHDK, CDR2 SYGVNS, per germline. V lost 5 bases and J 4 bases, leaving 5 bases between the germline ends. The CDR3 bases are TGTGCCAGCAGTCACAGAGAGACCCAGTACTTC. Residues: CASSHRETQYF.

This chain joins TRBV6-4 and TRBJ1-6, with 8 bases identical to TRBD1. V lost 0 bases, J lost 2 bases, and 3 bases stayed unmatched. Germline CDR1 is MRHNA and CDR2 is SNTAGT. The CDR3 runs 17 residues. The CDR3 here is CASSDSDRVPYNSPLHF. The CDR3 nucleotides read TGTGCCAGCAGTGACTCGGACAGGGTCCCCTATAATTCACCCCTCCACTTT.

The chain is built from TRBV5-1 and TRBJ1-6; D is unclear. V dropped 0 bases and J dropped 4 bases, with 8 bases sitting between them. CDR1 and CDR2 (germline): SGHRS, YFSETQ. This CDR3 is 15 amino acids long. CDR3 bases: TGCGCCAGCAGCTTGGCCGGAGATTATAATTCACCCCTCCACTTT. As protein: CASSLAGDYNSPLHF.

The gene calls are TRBV19 and TRBJ2-7; possible D gene TRBD1, 6 bases. Deletions cut 0 bases from V and 3 bases from J, with 15 bases between. CDR1 and CDR2 (germline): LNHDA, SQIVND (reference sequence). The CDR3 has 16 residues. The CDR3 here is CASSIDHVSGHYEQYF. CDR3 bases: TGTGCCAGTAGTATAGATCATGTTTCGGGACACTACGAGCAGTACTTC.

This clone was observed once. The chain is built from TRBV5-6 and TRBJ1-2; D possibly corresponds to TRBD1 (5 bases). Between the trimmed V and J ends, which lost 5 bases and 5 bases, there was a span of 16 bases. CDR1 is SGHDT and CDR2 is YYEEEE in the germline V gene. The CDR3 has 14 residues. CDR3 bases: TGTGCCAGCAGGTCATCGGGACTGGTTTATGGCTACACCTTC. It translates to CASRSSGLVYGYTF. The variable domain in full, with the rest retrieved from reference TRBV5-6 and TRBJ1-2, is DAGVTQSPTHLIKTRGQQVTLRCSPKSGHDTVSWYQQALGQGPQFIFQYYEEEERQRGNFPDRFSGHQFPNYSSELNVNALLLGDSALYLCASRSSGLVYGYTFGSGTRLTVV.